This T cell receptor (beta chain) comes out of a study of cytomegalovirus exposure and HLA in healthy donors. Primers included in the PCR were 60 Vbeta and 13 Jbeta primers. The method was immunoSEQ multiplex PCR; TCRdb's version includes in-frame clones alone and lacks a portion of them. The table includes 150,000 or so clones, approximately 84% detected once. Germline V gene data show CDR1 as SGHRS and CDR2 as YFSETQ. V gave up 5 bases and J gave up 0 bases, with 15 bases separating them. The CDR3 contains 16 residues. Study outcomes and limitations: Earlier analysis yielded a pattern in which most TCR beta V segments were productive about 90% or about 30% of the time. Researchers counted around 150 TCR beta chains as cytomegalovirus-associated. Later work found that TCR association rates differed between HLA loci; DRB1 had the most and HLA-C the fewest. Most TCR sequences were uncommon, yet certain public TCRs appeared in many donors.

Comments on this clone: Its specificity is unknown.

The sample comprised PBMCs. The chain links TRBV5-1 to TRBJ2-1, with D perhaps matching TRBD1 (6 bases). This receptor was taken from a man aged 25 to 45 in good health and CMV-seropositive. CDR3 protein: CASSSGTTSSYNEQFF. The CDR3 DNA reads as TGCGCCAGCAGTTCCGGGACAACGAGCTCCTACAATGAGCAGTTCTTC.